The subject of this entry is one TCR beta chain. Its specificity is unknown. The deep-level immunoSEQ assay was used. Sequenced by immunoSEQ multiplex PCR; TCRdb stores in-frame clones only, minus some. The sample has some 450,000 clones; 77% are singletons. Germline V gene lookup returns CDR1 MDHEN and CDR2 SYDVKM. Trimming cost V 3 bases and J 4 bases, with 10 bases left between them. The CDR3 loop spans 14 amino acids. These data originate in a study of shared clonotypes between healthy human individuals. General study results and limits: An expected dependence of interdonor clonotype sharing on sequencing depth was noted.

The TCR sequence derives from a woman between 40 and 50 years old in good health. Some clones in this sample may be carry-over from other donors' samples. Sequenced input: PBMCs. The chain uses TRBV28 and TRBJ1-3; TRBD1 might be the D (6 bases). CDR3 amino acids: CASSFNRVGNTIYF. The CDR3 DNA reads as TGTGCCAGCAGTTTCAACAGGGTCGGAAACACCATATATTTT.